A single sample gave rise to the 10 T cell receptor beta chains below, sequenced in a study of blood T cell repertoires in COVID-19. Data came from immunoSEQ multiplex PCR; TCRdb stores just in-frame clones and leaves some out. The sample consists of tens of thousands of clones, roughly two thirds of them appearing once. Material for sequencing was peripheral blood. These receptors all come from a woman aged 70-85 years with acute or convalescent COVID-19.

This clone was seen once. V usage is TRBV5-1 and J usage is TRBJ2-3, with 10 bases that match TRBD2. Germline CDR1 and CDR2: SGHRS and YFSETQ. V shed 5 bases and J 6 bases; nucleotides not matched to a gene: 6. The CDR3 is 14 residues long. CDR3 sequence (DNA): TGCGCCAGCAGGCCGGGACTAGCGTTTGATACGCAGTATTTT. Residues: CASRPGLAFDTQYF.

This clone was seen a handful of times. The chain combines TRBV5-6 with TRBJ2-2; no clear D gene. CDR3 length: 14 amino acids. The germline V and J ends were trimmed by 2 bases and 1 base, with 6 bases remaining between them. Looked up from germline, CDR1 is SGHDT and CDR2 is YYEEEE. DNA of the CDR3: TGTGCCAGCAGCTTCTACCTGAACACCGGGGAGCTGTTTTTT. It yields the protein CASSFYLNTGELFF.

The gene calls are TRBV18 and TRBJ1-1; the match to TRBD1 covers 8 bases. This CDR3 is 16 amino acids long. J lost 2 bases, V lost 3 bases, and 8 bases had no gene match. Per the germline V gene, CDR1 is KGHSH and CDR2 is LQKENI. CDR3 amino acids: CASSPTTGALNTEAFF. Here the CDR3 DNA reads TGTGCCAGCTCACCCACGACAGGGGCCCTTAACACTGAAGCTTTCTTT.

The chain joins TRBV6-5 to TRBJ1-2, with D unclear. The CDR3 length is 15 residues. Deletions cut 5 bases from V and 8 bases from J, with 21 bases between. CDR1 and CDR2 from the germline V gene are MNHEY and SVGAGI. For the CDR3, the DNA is TGTGCCAGCAGTCCGCTACCTACCATATCGGTGGGCTACACCTTC. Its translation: CASSPLPTISVGYTF.

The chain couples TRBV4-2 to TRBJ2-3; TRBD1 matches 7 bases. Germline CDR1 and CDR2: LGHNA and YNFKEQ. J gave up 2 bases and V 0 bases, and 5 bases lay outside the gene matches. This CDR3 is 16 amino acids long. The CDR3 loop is CASSQDPGTVTDTQYF. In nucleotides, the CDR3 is TGTGCCAGCAGCCAAGATCCCGGGACAGTCACAGATACGCAGTATTTT.

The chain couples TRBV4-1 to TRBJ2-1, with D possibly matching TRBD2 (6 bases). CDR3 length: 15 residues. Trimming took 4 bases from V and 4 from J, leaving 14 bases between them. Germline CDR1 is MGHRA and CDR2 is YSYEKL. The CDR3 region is CASSRVGDLYNEQFF. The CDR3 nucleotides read TGCGCCAGCAGCCGGGTTGGGGACTTATACAATGAGCAGTTCTTC.

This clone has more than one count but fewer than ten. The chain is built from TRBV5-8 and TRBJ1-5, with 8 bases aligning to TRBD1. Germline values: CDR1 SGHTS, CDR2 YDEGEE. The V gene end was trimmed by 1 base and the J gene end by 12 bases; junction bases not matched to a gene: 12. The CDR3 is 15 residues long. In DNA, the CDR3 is TGTGCCAGCAGCTTGCAGTCCGGGACAGGCATGTTCCAGCATTTT. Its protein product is CASSLQSGTGMFQHF.

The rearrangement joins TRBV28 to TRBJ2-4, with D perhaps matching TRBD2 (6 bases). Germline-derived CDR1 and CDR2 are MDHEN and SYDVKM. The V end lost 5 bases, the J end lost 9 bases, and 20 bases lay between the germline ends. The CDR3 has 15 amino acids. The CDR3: CASSQPGESPGIQYF. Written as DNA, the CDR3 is TGTGCCAGCAGTCAACCGGGGGAGAGCCCAGGCATTCAGTACTTC.

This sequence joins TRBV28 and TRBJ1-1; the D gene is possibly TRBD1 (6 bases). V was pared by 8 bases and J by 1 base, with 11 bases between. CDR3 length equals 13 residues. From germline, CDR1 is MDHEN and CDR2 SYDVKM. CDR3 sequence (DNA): TGTGCCAGCGTTCTACAGGGGAACACTGAAGCTTTCTTT. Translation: CASVLQGNTEAFF.

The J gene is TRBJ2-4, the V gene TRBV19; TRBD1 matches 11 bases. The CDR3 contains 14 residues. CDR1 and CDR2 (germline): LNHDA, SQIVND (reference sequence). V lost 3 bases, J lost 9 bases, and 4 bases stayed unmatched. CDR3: CASSIPGQGGIQYF. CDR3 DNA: TGTGCCAGTAGTATCCCGGGACAGGGGGGCATTCAGTACTTC.